The 26 T cell receptor beta chains below come from one sample, sequenced in a study of T cells expressing NK-cell markers. TCRdb re-called the 5' RACE reads, yielding one record per CDR3 amino acid sequence without DNA. The sample has about 460,000 distinct CDR3 sequences; the top ten hold almost 1.5%. Sequencing used blood T cells: a sorted CD56 or NKG2C T cell subset, CD4+ or CD8+ T cells, or bulk PBMC T cells (not recorded which). These receptors all come from a woman aged 50 to 60 in good health.

The chain employs TRBV3-1 and TRBJ2-2. The length of the CDR3 is 14 residues. In germline, CDR1 is LGHDT, CDR2 YNNKEL (reference sequence). The chain's CDR3 is CASSLIGGPGELFF.

The chain employs TRBV7-3 and TRBJ2-3. CDR1 and CDR2 from the germline V gene are SGHTA and FQGTGA. This CDR3 has 15 amino acids. Here the CDR3 reads CASSFTSLSTDTQYF.

The rearrangement joins TRBV5-1 to TRBJ2-3; as DNA is missing, the TRBD1 call by TCRdb cannot be tested. Germline V CDR1 and CDR2: SGHRS, YFSETQ. This CDR3 comprises 14 residues. Here the CDR3 reads CASSLHQQGDTQYF.

This chain links TRBV10-1 with TRBJ2-3; checking the TCRdb D call of TRBD2 is not possible without DNA. CDR1 is WNHNN, CDR2 SYGVQD, per germline (reference sequence). The CDR3 spans 14 residues. CDR3 sequence reads: CASSESGLAYTQYF.

V usage is TRBV12-3 or TRBV12-4 and J usage is TRBJ2-3; TCRdb picks TRBD1, but there is no DNA to check that call. The CDR3 totals 14 residues. Here the CDR3 reads CASSRTGGTDTQYF.

The J gene is TRBJ1-1, the V gene TRBV29-1; TCRdb gives TRBD1 as the D gene, but with no DNA this cannot be confirmed. The CDR3 is 14 residues long. The V gene's germline CDR1 is SQVTM and CDR2 ANQGSEA. This chain's CDR3 is CSVLPGQPNTEAFF. Using reference TRBV29-1 and TRBJ1-1 for the parts outside the CDR3, the full variable domain is SAVISQKPSRDICQRGTSLTIQCQVDSQVTMMFWYRQQPGQSLTLIATANQGSEATYESGFVIDKFPISRPNLTFSTLTVSNMSPEDSSIYLCSVLPGQPNTEAFFGQGTRLTVV.

The rearrangement links TRBV6-1 to TRBJ2-1; TCRdb's D call of TRBD2 is untestable without DNA. CDR3 length: 13 residues. Germline V gene lookup returns CDR1 MNHNS and CDR2 SASEGT. The CDR3 is CASNSGAGDEQFF.

V gene TRBV20-1 combines with J gene TRBJ2-2; TCRdb's D call of TRBD1 is untestable without DNA. Per germline, CDR1 DFQATT and CDR2 SNEGSKA (reference sequence). The CDR3 has 13 amino acids. The CDR3 spells CSGQRRGTGELFF.

This sequence joins TRBV3-1 and TRBJ2-1; TCRdb reports TRBD2, a call that lacks DNA to check it against. CDR1 and CDR2 (germline): LGHDT, YNNKEL (reference sequence). The CDR3 is made up of 21 amino acids. CDR3 sequence reads: CASSLLNPAASGRKRNNEQFF.

The chain employs TRBV7-9 and TRBJ1-4; TCRdb's D call of TRBD1 is untestable without DNA. The CDR3 is 16 amino acids. Germline CDR1 and CDR2: SEHNR and FQNEAQ (reference sequence). The CDR3 loop is CASSSIWGRSNEKLFF.

The rearrangement links TRBV18 to TRBJ2-7; absent DNA, TCRdb's TRBD2 call cannot be checked. The CDR3 extends over 16 amino acids. CDR1 is KGHSH and CDR2 is LQKENI in the germline V gene. Here the CDR3 reads CASSPGTSGRDYEQYF.

J is TRBJ2-5 and V is TRBV3-1. Germline assignment: CDR1 LGHDT and CDR2 YNNKEL (reference sequence). This CDR3 has 16 residues. This CDR3 reads CASSQELTSGQETQYF.

The chain combines TRBV21-1 with TRBJ1-6; TCRdb selects TRBD1, and the lack of DNA leaves this call unchecked. TRBV21-1 is designated a pseudogene. The CDR3 sequence is 16 residues long. The CDR3 loop reads CASSKEQGYGNSPLHF.

The chain is built from TRBV30 and TRBJ2-5; TCRdb's D call, TRBD2, is unchecked because there is no DNA. CDR3 size: 13 residues. Germline CDR1 reads GTSNPN; CDR2 reads SVGIG (reference sequence). This CDR3 is CAWSPGLGGTQYF.

J is TRBJ2-7 and V is TRBV10-1; with no DNA, the TCRdb D assignment of TRBD2 cannot be verified. The CDR3 sequence is 13 residues long. Germline lookup yields CDR1 WNHNN and CDR2 SYGVQD (reference sequence). CDR3: CASSGGLPYEQYF.

V and J are TRBV5-1 and TRBJ2-3; TCRdb indicates TRBD1, and absent DNA this call remains unverified. The V gene's germline CDR1 is SGHRS and CDR2 YFSETQ. This CDR3 region has 17 residues. The CDR3 reads CASSLYGDRSSTDTQYF.

The chain is built from TRBV5-1 and TRBJ2-5. CDR3 length: 15 amino acids. Looked up from germline, CDR1 is SGHRS and CDR2 is YFSETQ. CDR3 sequence reads: CASSSTRQYQETQYF. The complete variable domain, with remaining parts taken from reference TRBV5-1 and TRBJ2-5, reads KAGVTQTPRYLIKTRGQQVTLSCSPISGHRSVSWYQQTPGQGLQFLFEYFSETQRNKGNFPGRFSGRQFSNSRSEMNVSTLELGDSALYLCASSSTRQYQETQYFGPGTRLLVL.

The chain carries TRBV27 and TRBJ2-5; there is no DNA to check the TCRdb D call of TRBD1. The CDR3 is 15 amino acids. Germline V gives CDR1 MNHEY, CDR2 SMNVEV (reference sequence). The CDR3 sequence: CASSPDRGNWGTQYF.

The chain joins TRBV5-1 to TRBJ1-4; with no DNA, the TCRdb D assignment of TRBD1 cannot be verified. The CDR3 runs to 16 residues. CDR1 is SGHRS and CDR2 is YFSETQ in the germline V gene. CDR3 sequence: CASSPDWDRGGEKLFF.

The chain carries TRBV20-1 and TRBJ2-1; TCRdb's assignment of TRBD2 cannot be checked, as there is no DNA. CDR1 is DFQATT and CDR2 is SNEGSKA in the germline V gene (reference sequence). The CDR3 length is 15 residues. The CDR3 region is CSARYGLAGYNEQFF.

The V gene is TRBV5-5, the J gene TRBJ2-7; without DNA, the TCRdb call of TRBD2 cannot be checked. The germline V gene encodes CDR1 SGHKS and CDR2 YYEKEE (reference sequence). This CDR3 has 16 residues. The CDR3 spells CASSRLAGGSSYEQYF.

The chain carries TRBV29-1 and TRBJ2-5; TCRdb returns TRBD2, unconfirmable since there is no DNA. The V gene's germline CDR1 is SQVTM and CDR2 ANQGSEA. The CDR3 covers 16 residues. The CDR3 is CSVELASGRVRETQYF.

The chain couples TRBV5-1 to TRBJ2-1. Germline V gene data show CDR1 as SGHRS and CDR2 as YFSETQ. CDR3 length: 13 residues. This CDR3 reads CASSLGLYNEQFF.

This rearrangement joins TRBV6-6 to TRBJ2-1; as DNA is missing, the TRBD1 call by TCRdb cannot be tested. CDR1 and CDR2 from the germline V gene are MNHNY and SVGAGI (reference sequence). The CDR3 has 15 residues. CDR3 loop: CASSTWTGPHNEQFF.

This sequence joins TRBV12-3 or TRBV12-4 and TRBJ1-5. This CDR3 contains 12 residues. CDR3 protein: CASKERDQPQHF.

The chain has TRBV2 and TRBJ2-2; TCRdb selects TRBD1, and the lack of DNA leaves this call unchecked. Germline loops: CDR1 SNHLY, CDR2 FYNNEI. The CDR3 totals 13 residues. The CDR3 reads CASTFDRTGELFF.